This T cell receptor beta chain was identified during a study of T cell repertoires in cytomegalovirus infection. This clonotype was found a few times. Antigen specificity is unknown. Broader study findings: The response measured ex vivo was dominated by TCR beta clonotypes (HLA-C-restricted and CMV-specific).

One entry per CDR3 protein, called by TCRdb with MiXCR from the reads. The data contain almost 550,000 distinct CDR3 sequences, 15% to 20% of them singletons. The specimen sequenced was CD8+ T cells from PBMCs. This clonotype was obtained from a human donor in good health (CMV status not recorded). Some clones in this sample may be carry-over from other donors' samples.

CDR3 amino acids: CATSSRREGVLEQYF. The CDR3 DNA sequence: TGTGCCACCAGCTCGAGACGAGAGGGAGTCCTCGAGCAGTACTTC. The V and J genes are TRBV15 and TRBJ2-7; TRBD2 might be the D (5 bases). The germline V and J ends were trimmed by 5 bases and 6 bases, with 20 bases remaining between them. The V gene's germline CDR1 is LNHNV and CDR2 YYDKDF (reference sequence). The length of the CDR3 is 15 residues.